Given below is one TCR beta chain in context. Its antigen is still unknown. Base qualities are not recorded, but no much larger clone differs from it by a single base. In total, roughly 670 healthy bone marrow donors made up the cohort. At the time of sampling, every cohort member was nominally healthy, though immune exposures that went unrecorded were likely present. The donor tested CMV seronegative, placing the donor among the 300 to 450 seronegative members of the cohort. A peripheral blood sample was provided by each donor, and peripheral blood mononuclear cells were used for TCR beta sequencing. Genomic DNA extraction from the blood cell samples was performed with the Qiagen DNeasy Blood Extraction Kit. V was cut back by 3 bases and J by 0 bases, leaving a gap of 14 bases between them. There are 16 amino acids in the CDR3, from cysteine to phenylalanine inclusive. Only the CDR3 DNA stays, 48 bases, in frame from base 1.

This specimen comes from a study of cytomegalovirus exposure and HLA in healthy donors (dated by TCRdb to between 2016 and 2019). Notes on the research overall: According to an earlier analysis of 587 of the donors, about 180 million T cells yielded roughly 110 million unique TCR beta sequences and approximately 280 Gb of sequence data. Roughly 310 gigabases of sequencing data and approximately 84 million unique TCR sequences were included in an early release covering under 650 HLA-typed donors. Among the roughly 430 genotyped donors, around 81% belonged to the genetic ancestry cluster associated with self-reported Caucasian donors. The study aimed to test whether cataloging public T cell receptors could reveal signatures of past pathogen exposure. Using immunosequencing, the study profiled T cell repertoires from about 650 subjects and related those repertoires to cytomegalovirus serostatus. In addition to the first cohort of 666 subjects, a separate validation cohort of approximately 130 different subjects was used. High-throughput TCR immunosequencing, statistical association of individual TCRs with disease status, and machine learning were combined to predict cytomegalovirus infection status. A later analysis re-analyzed previously published TCR beta repertoires from 550 to 700 donors and added high-resolution HLA genotyping to study TCR occurrence patterns. The later analysis used no new phenotypic data to find candidate immune exposures, relying instead on TCR beta sequences and their occurrence across donors. An earlier analysis of some 500 of the donors used high-throughput TCR beta sequencing to judge whether each TCR beta V gene segment behaved as functional or pseudogenic. Donor age, sex, ethnicity and CMV serostatus were compiled together with the repertoire data. A later genetic analysis used genome-wide SNP genotypes for about three fifths of the 666 donors, treating that subset as a discovery cohort. All discovery cohort repertoires had been generated using a single sequencing platform. Both class I and class II loci were covered by HLA typing, at four-digit resolution. Typing coverage differed by locus: A, B, C, DRB1 and DQB1 were typed in roughly 620-630 donors, DQA1 in roughly 510, DPA1 in 600 to 610, and DPB1 in 472. Several DR-DQ haplotypes were treated as single units for association and clustering because of strong linkage in the cohort. Among some 400 genotyped donors of the cohort, an average of roughly 230,000 unique TCR beta nucleotide sequences was sequenced per donor, of which about 18% were non-productive.

Library prep was done by the immunoSEQ multiplex PCR assay. The multiplex PCR relied on a mix of 60 forward primers for TCR Vbeta segments and 13 reverse primers for TCR Jbeta segments. A multiplex PCR assay on genomic DNA amplified the CDR3 region of rearranged TCR beta genes. Amplified TCR beta libraries were sequenced as 87-base-pair reads on the Illumina HiSeq System. In the original analysis: A later analysis tallied roughly 80 million unique TCR beta chains across the 650 to 750 repertoires, and around 10 million of those chains were shared by two or more donors. A nearest-neighbor algorithm error-corrected the raw reads and collapsed the reads into unique sequences, merging closely related sequences to remove PCR and sequencing errors. V, D and J gene segments were assigned by aligning CDR3 sequences to IMGT reference sequences. Each retained sequence needed at least a six-nucleotide match to both a V gene segment and a J gene segment. A rearrangement was called productive if the CDR3 had no stop codons and remained in frame with V and J, and every other rearrangement was called non-productive. CDR3 was defined according to IMGT convention as the region running from the second conserved V-encoded cysteine to the conserved J-encoded phenylalanine. The earlier analysis of about 640 of the donors excluded any sequence lacking an unambiguous match to a single V gene segment. An earlier analysis of some 610 of the donors called V segments functional above 56.7% productive rearrangements and segregating when the between-donor standard deviation exceeded 5%. To diagnose cytomegalovirus status from the catalog of TCR beta chain sequences, a statistical classification framework was built. In a later analysis, V and J genes were assigned by comparing TCR nucleotide sequences against IMGT/GENE-DB human TR gene sequences. Using the TCRdist pipeline, a later analysis assigned CDR3 sequences along with most-parsimonious VDJ recombination scenarios. In a later analysis, each TCR beta chain was defined by its CDR3 amino acid sequence together with its V-gene family, and reads without a unique V-gene family were excluded. As a way to deal with suspected cross-contamination and a sequencing artifact, a later analysis dropped 500 to 700 nucleotide sequences that were highly shared and had low generation probability. A later analysis calculated a clonal expansion index for each public chain from normalized within-repertoire ranks of inferred template counts. In a later analysis, generation probabilities were computed using a VDJ recombination model fitted to out-of-frame rearrangements, and the results were checked against IGoR. Hypergeometric tests were used in a later analysis to score TCR-TCR, TCR-HLA and TCR-CMV co-occurrence, with a repertoire-size bias correction applied to the TCR pairs. To estimate false discovery rates, a later analysis permuted the HLA or CMV assignments 20 times. In a later analysis, co-occurring TCRs were grouped using DBSCAN, with TCRdist sequence similarity added in when clustering inside HLA-allele-positive subsets. Repertoires with fewer than 30,000 or more than 120,000 public chains were left out of co-occurrence clustering, as were a handful of repertoires with anomalous nucleotide sharing. In TCRdb, the immuneACCESS table is reduced to in-frame sequences with V and J assigned. These tables do not hold every clone; where another copy was compared, an unresolved V gene accounts for under half, and the others remain unexplained. Clonal size and the V and J genes are those of that table, whereas D and trimming came from the DNA. Across this sample there are 160,000 or so clones, with roughly 80% seen only once. The leading ten clones occupy roughly 2.1% of the sample.

On the study overall, not on this receptor specifically: The authors suggested that the approach could potentially be generalized to other disease states and immunological phenotypes. An earlier analysis of some 560 of the donors showed that most TCR beta V segments appeared in productive rearrangements either about 87% or about 30% of the time, which broadly matched IMGT annotations. For the cohort, immune exposure information was limited to CMV serostatus. Because HLA typing was unavailable for some donors at each locus, only the typed subset was used in association tests. In vitro tests confirmed that a few of the cytomegalovirus-associated TCR beta chains recognize cytomegalovirus antigens. Strong co-occurrence of HLA alleles, especially DR and DQ, made assigning TCR associations to individual alleles difficult. In a later analysis, TCR association rates were found to vary across HLA loci, with the most associated TCRs seen for DRB1 alleles and the fewest for HLA-C alleles. Only TCR beta chains were sequenced in this cohort, and the absence of alpha or paired-chain data limited detectable features. Sequencing depth was assumed to be roughly uniform across donors in the presence/absence analyses, though that assumption may not hold. Most TCR sequences were observed very rarely across donors, whereas some public TCRs were present in many individuals. In a later analysis, several top co-occurrence clusters were reported to appear linked to parvovirus B19, influenza, CMV and Epstein-Barr virus. Because counts were too low, seventeen rarely observed V segments, including chromosome 9 orphons, were excluded from the earlier analysis of a few hundred of the donors. In both the original and validation cohorts, the classifier was reported to diagnose cytomegalovirus status with high specificity and sensitivity. A further reported finding was that TCR beta sequences accurately predicted the HLA-A and HLA-B alleles for most subjects in the first cohort. Linkage disequilibrium might explain the correlated functional status among segregating V segments, but an unknown experimental factor could not be excluded. A later genetic analysis associated a missense DCLRE1C variant with V-gene and J-gene trimming of TCR beta chains, and an independent cohort replicated the association. Some IMGT-functional V segments, including TRBV6-2 and TRBV6-3, could not be distinguished by the 87-base-pair reads and were therefore excluded. A group of highly shared sequence variants was considered likely to be a technical artifact of the sequencing pipeline. In a later genetic analysis, fewer N-insertions in productive TCRs were reported among donors in an Asian-associated ancestry cluster than the roughly 700-donor mean. In the study, around 150 TCR beta chains were listed as associated with cytomegalovirus. Compared with equally common non-associated chains, HLA-associated TCR beta chains in a later analysis were more clonally expanded and had lower generation probabilities. Specific HLA alleles were associated with 15,000 to 20,000 TCR beta sequences at a false discovery rate of 0.05 in a later analysis. In a later analysis, most CMV-associated TCR beta chains were found to appear HLA-restricted, with HLA associations seemingly driven largely by CMV exposure.

The sequencing sample was made of PBMCs. The source of this sequence is a man aged 18-30 years in good health and CMV-seronegative. The chain is made from TRBV23-1 and TRBJ1-1; no D segment can be confidently identified. TRBV23-1 is placed among ORFs of uncertain function. At the DNA level, the sequence is TGCGCCAGCAGTCACCTTCTGAGGGAGATGAACACTGAAGCTTTCTTT. This sequence encodes CASSHLLREMNTEAFF.